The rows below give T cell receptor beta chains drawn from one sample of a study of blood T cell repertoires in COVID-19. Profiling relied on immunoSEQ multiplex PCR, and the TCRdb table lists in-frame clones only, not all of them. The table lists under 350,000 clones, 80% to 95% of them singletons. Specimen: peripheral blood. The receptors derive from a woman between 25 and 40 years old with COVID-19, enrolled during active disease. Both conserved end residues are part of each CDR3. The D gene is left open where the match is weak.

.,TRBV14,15,CASSQVWAGGETQYF
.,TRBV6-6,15,CASSYGAGRDNEQFF
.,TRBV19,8,CLGDEQFF
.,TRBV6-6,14,CASSQYPPRDGYTF
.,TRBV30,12,CAGPGDTGELFF
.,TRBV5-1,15,CASSLAPGRTDTQYF
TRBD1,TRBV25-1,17,CASSEPPGTGVTDTQYF
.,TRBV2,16,CASSEASFSGANVLTF
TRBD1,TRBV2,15,CASSEGTGRNYGYTF
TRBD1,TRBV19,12,CATGDRGYEQYF
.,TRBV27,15,CATPSQGSMNTEAFF
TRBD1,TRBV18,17,CASSGTALKLLPLGYTF
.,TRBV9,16,CASSDGGGGPRETQYF
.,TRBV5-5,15,CASSLVGGTGNTIYF
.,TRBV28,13,CASSFEGIQPQHF
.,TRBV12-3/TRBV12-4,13,CASSPLLVGEQYF
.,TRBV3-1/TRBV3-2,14,CASSRGYSNQPQHF
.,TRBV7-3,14,CASSPAPGDYGYTF
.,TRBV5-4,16,CASSPGGTHSSYEQYF
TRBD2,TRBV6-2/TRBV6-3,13,CASSSFLAVEQYF
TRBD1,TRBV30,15,CAWSGQVGNLEKLFF
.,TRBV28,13,CASNGGITGELFF
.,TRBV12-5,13,CASGPGEVGGYTF
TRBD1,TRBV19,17,CASSGPGQALANQPQHF
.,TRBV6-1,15,CASSEALADSYEQYF
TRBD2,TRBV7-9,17,CASSPVGSGRKDNEQFF
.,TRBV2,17,CASSEAPLQFMNTEAFF
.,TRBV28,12,CASSLLNEKLFF
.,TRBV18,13,CASSPSGRPEAFF
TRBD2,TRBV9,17,CASSVAPLAGRYNEQFF
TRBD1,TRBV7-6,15,CASSRDRGLNSPLHF